The present TCR beta chain was sequenced within a study of blood T cell repertoires in COVID-19. Looked up from germline, CDR1 is SGHTA and CDR2 is FQGNSA. There are 16 residues in the CDR3. V lost 1 base, J lost 4 bases, and 15 bases lay in between. Original processing notes: Cell counts per sample came from amplifying reference gene primers. Data came from immunoSEQ multiplex PCR; TCRdb stores just in-frame clones and leaves some out. V, J and clone size were drawn from that table, and D and trimming were deduced from the DNA. This table has about 240,000 clones, approximately 87% appearing once. The TCR was taken from a man aged 60 to 75 with acute or convalescent COVID-19. The chain uses TRBV7-2 and TRBJ2-3, with D possibly TRBD2 on 6 matching bases. Sequences were obtained from peripheral blood. The CDR3 DNA follows: TGTGCCAGCAGCTTAGGGAGTAGCTGGAGGGCAGATACGCAGTATTTT. It translates to CASSLGSSWRADTQYF.